Sequencing of this T cell receptor beta chain was carried out in a study of blood T cell repertoires in COVID-19. Which cohort a participant joined came from the clinical history participants gave. Cohort 3 donors were reported recovered after two negative PCRs, clearance, or symptom resolution. The CDR3 totals 15 residues. V dropped 6 bases and J dropped 4; count of bases not matched to a gene: 7. Germline-derived CDR1 and CDR2 are MNHEY and SMNVEV (reference sequence). Per the original methods: Estimates of nucleated cell counts were drawn from the amplification of reference gene primers. Repertoires were generated with immunoSEQ multiplex PCR, while TCRdb's copy carries only in-frame clones and drops some. The V and J calls and clone size come from that table; D and trimming were worked out from the DNA. The sample includes 250,000 to 350,000 clones, about 88% of them seen just once.

V is TRBV27 and J is TRBJ2-3; 10 bases map to TRBD2. The sequenced material came from PBMCs or T cells enriched from blood (not recorded which). This clonotype originated in a woman in her forties or fifties who had recovered from COVID-19. The CDR3 sequence: CASSPYLAGADTQYF. The CDR3, as DNA: TGTGCCAGCAGCCCGTACCTAGCGGGAGCAGATACGCAGTATTTT.